One T cell receptor beta chain is described in this entry. Its antigen is as yet unknown. The sample comes from a study of CXCR3-negative and CXCR3-positive naive CD8 T cells. Study-level background: Libraries each contributed about 1.5 +/- 0.3 million TRB reads, for around 140 million in total. Study conclusions and caveats: Most assays used freshly isolated PBMCs, as cryopreservation partially reduced CXCR3. A higher hydrophobicity marked the TRB CDR3s of CXCR3-positive naive cells versus CXCR3-negative naive cells. Similarly elevated diversity marked both naive subsets, with memory CD8+ cells showing far lower diversity.

The TRB libraries of cDNA were built by UMI-labeled 5' RACE. Reprocessing the 5' RACE reads, TCRdb reports a single entry for every CDR3 protein and omits DNA. This table holds roughly 59,000 distinct CDR3 sequences. CD45RO-CCR7+CD27+CD95- marked naive CD8+ T cells. Germline loops: CDR1 LNHDA, CDR2 SQIVND (reference sequence). The CDR3 runs 12 residues. The chain uses TRBV19 and TRBJ2-7. This receptor was taken from a human donor in good health. Some clones in this sample may be carry-over from other donors' samples. Material: naive CXCR3+ CD8+ T cells from blood. Subset denoted: CD45RO-CCR7+CD27+CD95- naive CD8+ T cells expressing CXCR3 (TNR3+). The CDR3 loop reads CASNDGYYEQYF.